This TCR beta chain was retrieved from a study of cytomegalovirus exposure and HLA in healthy donors. CDR3 length equals 15 residues. V shed 1 base and J 4 bases; nucleotides not matched to a gene: 7. Germline V gives CDR1 MDHEN, CDR2 SYDVKM. The method was immunoSEQ multiplex PCR; TCRdb's version includes in-frame clones alone and lacks a portion of them. The sample contains 220,000 or so clones, roughly 85% of which appear only once. The receptor's source is a woman under 30 in good health and CMV-seronegative. This sequence joins TRBV28 and TRBJ2-7, with TRBD1 matching 7 bases. The specimen sequenced was PBMCs. The CDR3 sequence: CASSLLPTGLYEQYF. CDR3 nucleotides: TGTGCCAGCAGTTTATTGCCGACAGGGTTGTACGAGCAGTACTTC.